The 9 T cell receptor beta chains reported below all come from one sample, sequenced in a study of PD-1 blockade in classical Hodgkin lymphoma. Noted time point: newly diagnosed, previously untreated cHL patient sample. Magnetic negative selection was used to purify CD4+ T cells from PBMCs that had been thawed. The table came from immunoSEQ multiplex PCR; TCRdb's copy has only in-frame clones and leaves some out. The table includes roughly 30,000 clones, about 89% detected once. Sequenced: CD4+ T cells from blood. Receptor source: a human donor with classical Hodgkin lymphoma.

This sequence joins TRBV7-9 and TRBJ2-5; no reliable D call. CDR3 size: 14 residues. Germline V lookup: CDR1 SEHNR, CDR2 FQNEAQ (reference sequence). Trimming removed 4 bases from V and 1 base from J, with 10 bases in between. CDR3 amino acids: CASSSVVPQETQYF. In DNA form, the CDR3 reads TGTGCCAGCAGCTCCGTGGTTCCCCAAGAGACCCAGTACTTC.

The rearrangement links TRBV5-8 to TRBJ1-1; 8 bases are shared with TRBD1. CDR1 is SGHTS, CDR2 YDEGEE, per germline. The trim removed 4 bases at V and 4 bases at J, leaving 9 bases unmatched. The CDR3 length is 15 residues. The CDR3 nucleotides are TGTGCCAGCAGCCGACCGACAGGGGTGGCCACTGAAGCTTTCTTT. Translation: CASSRPTGVATEAFF.

This clone was seen only a few times. CDR3 coding DNA: TGCGCCAGCAGCTTTGACGGCCTTGGAGCTTTCTTT. Residues: CASSFDGLGAFF. The chain combines TRBV5-1 with TRBJ1-1, with no clear D. CDR3 length equals 12 residues. Trimming took off 2 bases at V and 10 bases at J, with 12 bases between the two ends. CDR1 and CDR2 from the germline V gene are SGHRS and YFSETQ.

This rearrangement joins TRBV19 to TRBJ2-1; D is unclear. Trimming cost V 5 bases and J 5 bases, with 7 bases left between them. This CDR3 is 12 amino acids long. CDR1 is LNHDA and CDR2 is SQIVND in the germline V gene (reference sequence). CDR3 DNA: TGTGCCAGTAGTGAGCAGGACAATGAGCAGTTCTTC. This gives the protein CASSEQDNEQFF.

This clone came up once. This rearrangement joins TRBV5-1 to TRBJ2-5; 10 positions match TRBD2. This CDR3 region has 14 residues. V gave up 4 bases and J gave up 5 bases; unmatched junction bases: 5. Germline lookup yields CDR1 SGHRS and CDR2 YFSETQ. The chain's CDR3 is CASSASGSGETQYF. DNA of the CDR3: TGCGCCAGCAGCGCTAGCGGGAGCGGGGAGACCCAGTACTTC.

J is TRBJ1-2 and V is TRBV19; perhaps TRBD1 as D (5 bases). V was shortened by 3 bases and J by 4 bases, with 18 bases between the two germline ends. This CDR3 is 16 amino acids long. CDR1 is LNHDA, CDR2 SQIVND, per germline (reference sequence). The CDR3, as DNA: TGTGCCAGTAGTATTACGATCGACAGAATCCCCTATGGCTACACCTTC. Its translation is CASSITIDRIPYGYTF.

The chain combines TRBV7-8 with TRBJ2-7, with 7 bases matching TRBD1. The CDR3 contains 16 residues. Trimming cost V 1 base and J 3 bases; bases outside gene matches: 9. From germline, CDR1 is SGHVS and CDR2 FQNEAQ. The CDR3 DNA reads as TGTGCCAGCAGCTTAGATGGGACAGACTTTCGCTACGAGCAGTACTTC. Residues: CASSLDGTDFRYEQYF.

The V gene is TRBV5-4, the J gene TRBJ2-1, with TRBD2 identical over 15 bases. Germline assignment: CDR1 SGHNT and CDR2 YYREEE (reference sequence). CDR3 size: 16 residues. With V trimmed by 4 bases and J by 6 bases, 5 bases remained unmatched. The CDR3 sequence is CASSTGTSGRLNEQFF. CDR3 sequence (DNA): TGTGCCAGCAGCACAGGGACTAGCGGGAGGCTCAATGAGCAGTTCTTC.

This clone appeared a single time. V is TRBV21-1 and J is TRBJ1-5. TRBV21-1 is marked as a pseudogene. The length of the CDR3 is 15 residues. This chain's CDR3 is CASSKAREPPQPQHF. Here the CDR3 DNA reads TGTGCCAGCAGCAAAGCGCGAGAGCCCCCTCAGCCCCAGCATTTT.